The T cell receptor beta chain described here comes from a study of T cell repertoires in cytomegalovirus infection. Across the whole study: HLA-B-restricted CMV epitopes that are well studied were used alongside recently identified HLA-C-restricted ones. Signatures in public TCR beta sequences pointed to both CMV infection and matching HLA type.

Study-wide results and limits: CMV carriers having the relevant HLA were flagged by cumulative public TCR beta family frequency. Dominating the ex vivo response were HLA-C-restricted CMV-specific TCR beta clonotypes.

Germline CDR1 and CDR2: SGHVS and FNYEAQ. The V end lost 7 bases, the J end lost 1 base, and 10 bases lay between the germline ends. The CDR3 totals 13 residues. TCRdb passed the reads through MiXCR, listing each CDR3 protein once. The sample includes roughly 800,000 distinct CDR3 sequences, roughly 29% of them seen just once. This clonotype was seen at least ten times. Antigen specificity is unknown. The clonotype originates from a human donor in good health (CMV status not recorded). Some clones in this sample may be carry-over from other donors' samples. This sample comprised cultured CD8+ T cells from PBMCs, obtained from culture after CMV antigen stimulation. The chain recombines TRBV7-6 with TRBJ2-5; possible D gene TRBD2, 6 bases. The CDR3 region is CASTPGLQETQYF. As DNA, the CDR3 is TGTGCCAGCACCCCGGGACTCCAAGAGACCCAGTACTTC.